This T cell receptor (beta chain) was captured by sequencing in a study of cytomegalovirus exposure and HLA in healthy donors. Looking at the study overall: The approximately 110 validation repertoires were reported in a later analysis to have been generated on the same platform as the approximately 700 first-cohort repertoires.

This table comes from immunoSEQ multiplex PCR, and its TCRdb copy is limited to in-frame clones, with some not included. Of roughly 43,000 clones listed, 80% to 95% are singletons. Per the germline V gene, CDR1 is WSHSY and CDR2 is SAAADI. The CDR3 spans 14 residues. V lost 6 bases and J 9 bases, leaving 21 bases between the germline ends. Specimen: PBMCs. The TCR originated in a woman aged 18-30 years in good health and CMV-seronegative. This sequence joins TRBV10-2 and TRBJ2-7, with no clear D. In DNA, the CDR3 is TGCGCCAGCAGCACCTCGGCCTCACTTACGGGGCAGTACTTC. Translated, it gives CASSTSASLTGQYF.